Each of the 21 T cell receptor beta chains below was sequenced from the same sample in a study of long-term antiretroviral therapy in people with HIV. A v3.0 immunoSEQ assay was performed at survey level. Here immunoSEQ multiplex PCR was the method, and the copy in TCRdb shows in-frame clones only, minus some. Here the sample spans 48,000 or so clones, around 80% being singletons. The sample in question was unsorted PBMCs, obtained 0.8 years after starting antiretroviral therapy. These receptors all come from a woman aged 18-29 years with HIV.

This chain uses TRBV28 with TRBJ2-7; 9 nucleotides agree with TRBD2. CDR1 is MDHEN and CDR2 is SYDVKM in the germline V gene. Losses at the gene ends were 10 bases for V and 2 bases for J; bases not matched to a gene: 9. The CDR3 is 14 residues long. The CDR3 protein is CATNPERGAYEQYF. In nucleotides, the CDR3 is TGTGCCACTAACCCCGAGCGGGGGGCCTACGAGCAGTACTTC.

The chain combines TRBV27 with TRBJ2-7, with TRBD1 as a possible D gene (5 bases). There are 15 residues in the CDR3. V lost 3 bases, J lost 2 bases, and 14 bases lay in between. CDR1 is MNHEY, CDR2 SMNVEV, per germline (reference sequence). The CDR3 DNA sequence: TGTGCCAGCAGTTTCCCGGACACCTTCACCTACGAGCAGTACTTC. Protein: CASSFPDTFTYEQYF.

The chain is built from TRBV27 and TRBJ2-1, with D tentatively TRBD1 (6 bases). The germline V gene has CDR1 MNHEY and CDR2 SMNVEV (reference sequence). This CDR3 contains 13 residues. Deletions cut 5 bases from V and 6 bases from J, with 11 bases between. CDR3 bases: TGTGCCAGCAGTAGGGGGATGGGCAATGAGCAGTTCTTC. Translating gives CASSRGMGNEQFF.

V gene TRBV28 combines with J gene TRBJ2-5; the D call may be TRBD1 or TRBD2 (5 bases each). V was cut by 6 bases and J by 5 bases, with 10 bases left in between. Germline V lookup: CDR1 MDHEN, CDR2 SYDVKM. The CDR3 totals 12 residues. This CDR3 is CASRRGEETQYF. CDR3 nucleotide sequence: TGTGCCAGCAGGAGGGGTGAGGAGACCCAGTACTTC.

V usage is TRBV9 and J usage is TRBJ2-7, with 11 nucleotides matching TRBD1. J lost 5 bases, V lost 0 bases, and 1 base had no gene match. Germline V lookup: CDR1 SGDLS, CDR2 YYNGEE. This CDR3 region has 14 residues. The CDR3 here is CASSVGDRGNEQYF. The CDR3 DNA sequence: TGTGCCAGCAGCGTAGGGGACAGGGGGAACGAGCAGTACTTC.

This chain connects TRBV28 to TRBJ2-7, with 8 positions matching TRBD2. The V segment lost 6 bases and the J segment 0 bases; nucleotides outside the gene matches: 7. In germline, CDR1 is MDHEN, CDR2 SYDVKM. The CDR3 contains 15 residues. The CDR3 bases are TGTGCCAGCAGCCCTAGCGGGCCCAACTCCTACGAGCAGTACTTC. This gives the protein CASSPSGPNSYEQYF.

The chain is built from TRBV28 and TRBJ2-3, with 14 positions matching TRBD2. V dropped 0 bases and J dropped 5; count of bases not matched to a gene: 4. Germline loops: CDR1 MDHEN, CDR2 SYDVKM. The CDR3 length is 17 residues. The DNA for the CDR3 is TGTGCCAGCAGTTTATGGACTAGCGGGAGGGGGAGAGATACGCAGTATTTT. Residues: CASSLWTSGRGRDTQYF. The complete variable domain, with remaining parts taken from reference TRBV28 and TRBJ2-3, reads DVKVTQSSRYLVKRTGEKVFLECVQDMDHENMFWYRQDPGLGLRLIYFSYDVKMKEKGDIPEGYSVSREKKERFSLILESASTNQTSMYLCASSLWTSGRGRDTQYFGPGTRLTVL.

The CDR3 bases are TGTGCCAGCAGTTCGCGCGGGCCGGGGGCCTACGAGCAGTACTTC. This translates into CASSSRGPGAYEQYF. The chain recombines TRBV28 with TRBJ2-7; TRBD2 might be the D (6 bases). Trimming pared 4 bases from V and 2 bases from J, leaving 15 bases between. Germline assignment: CDR1 MDHEN and CDR2 SYDVKM. The CDR3 totals 15 residues.

The V call is TRBV20-1, the J call TRBJ1-2; 7 nucleotides agree with TRBD1. The V gene's germline CDR1 is DFQATT and CDR2 SNEGSKA (reference sequence). The CDR3 spans 11 residues. V lost 5 bases and J lost 4; bases outside the gene matches: 1. The CDR3 protein is CSAWDSYGYTF. The DNA for the CDR3 is TGCAGTGCTTGGGACAGCTATGGCTACACCTTC.

The V and J genes are TRBV7-3 and TRBJ2-5, with D perhaps assigned TRBD1 or TRBD2 (5 bases each). The V end lost 5 bases, the J end lost 2 bases, and 15 bases lay between the germline ends. Germline CDR1 reads SGHTA; CDR2 reads FQGTGA. CDR3 length: 15 amino acids. CDR3 DNA: TGTGCCAGCAGCCCGATGGGGACGGCACAAGAGACCCAGTACTTC. Translation: CASSPMGTAQETQYF.

The J gene is TRBJ2-7, the V gene TRBV28; D ambiguous. CDR3 length equals 13 residues. Deletions cut 5 bases from V and 5 bases from J, with 13 bases between. Per the germline V gene, CDR1 is MDHEN and CDR2 is SYDVKM. The DNA of the CDR3 is TGTGCCAGCAGTACAACCGCCCGGCACGAGCAGTACTTC. It codes for CASSTTARHEQYF.

J is TRBJ2-3 and V is TRBV27; 10 bases map to TRBD2. The CDR3 has 18 amino acids. Trimming removed 4 bases from V and 2 bases from J; junction bases left unmatched: 12. In germline, CDR1 is MNHEY, CDR2 SMNVEV (reference sequence). The DNA of the CDR3 is TGTGCCAGCAGTTCCACCGGACGACTAGCGGGTTTCACAGATACGCAGTATTTT. It translates to CASSSTGRLAGFTDTQYF.

This sequence joins TRBV9 and TRBJ2-2; D unresolved. V lost 2 bases and J 4 bases, leaving 6 bases between the germline ends. The V gene's germline CDR1 is SGDLS and CDR2 YYNGEE. The CDR3 covers 13 residues. CDR3 in amino acids: CASSVSGTGELFF. The DNA of the CDR3 is TGTGCCAGCAGCGTGTCGGGCACCGGGGAGCTGTTTTTT.

V usage is TRBV11-3 and J usage is TRBJ2-1; TRBD2 agrees at 10 bases. Per the germline V gene, CDR1 is SGHNT and CDR2 is YENEEA. After removal of 4 bases from V and 0 bases from J, the junction contained 12 bases not matched to a gene. This CDR3 is built from 19 residues. The CDR3 nucleotides are TGTGCCAGCAGCTCCCGGGTAGCGGGAGGCCCGAGCTCCTACAATGAGCAGTTCTTC. Amino acid sequence: CASSSRVAGGPSSYNEQFF.

V usage is TRBV27 and J usage is TRBJ2-7; a possible D gene is TRBD2 (7 bases). The germline gives CDR1 MNHEY, CDR2 SMNVEV (reference sequence). V lost 3 bases and J lost 2, with 17 bases in between. The CDR3 length is 16 residues. CDR3 nucleotide sequence: TGTGCCAGCAGTTTCGCGGGGGCCGCAGGCCCCTACGAGCAGTACTTC. Protein sequence: CASSFAGAAGPYEQYF.

The CDR3 loop reads CASSRIRDRGYEQYF. The CDR3 DNA is TGCGCCAGCAGCCGAATCCGGGACAGGGGCTACGAGCAGTACTTC. V and J are TRBV4-3 and TRBJ2-7, with TRBD1 matching 10 bases. Germline V gives CDR1 LGHNA, CDR2 YSLEER. With V trimmed by 4 bases and J by 3 bases, 6 bases remained unmatched. CDR3 length: 15 amino acids.

This chain links TRBV9 with TRBJ2-1, with D possibly being TRBD1 (6 bases). The CDR3 spans 14 residues. Germline V gene sequence: CDR1 SGDLS, CDR2 YYNGEE. V lost 1 base and J 10 bases, leaving 15 bases between the germline ends. In DNA form, the CDR3 reads TGTGCCAGCAGCGTACAGGGGCTTGAAACGGAGCAGTTCTTC. This encodes CASSVQGLETEQFF.

CDR3 protein: CASSIYGSAFSYNEQFF. CDR3 sequence (DNA): TGTGCCAGTAGTATTTACGGGAGTGCTTTCTCCTACAATGAGCAGTTCTTC. The chain carries TRBV19 and TRBJ2-1; the D gene is possibly TRBD2 (6 bases). Looked up from germline, CDR1 is LNHDA and CDR2 is SQIVND (reference sequence). Trimming removed 3 bases at V and 0 bases at J, with 15 bases between. The CDR3 runs to 17 residues. The entire variable domain, with the rest obtained from reference TRBV19 and TRBJ2-1, is as follows: DGGITQSPKYLFRKEGQNVTLSCEQNLNHDAMYWYRQDPGQGLRLIYYSQIVNDFQKGDIAEGYSVSREKKESFPLTVTSAQKNPTAFYLCASSIYGSAFSYNEQFFGPGTRLTVL.

The V gene is TRBV6-1, the J gene TRBJ2-5, with unresolved D. This CDR3 comprises 14 residues. The ends were cut back, 7 bases at V and 4 bases at J, with 16 bases in the middle. The germline CDR1 and CDR2 sequences are MNHNS and SASEGT. The CDR3 protein is CASTRLVGIETQYF. The CDR3 coding sequence is TGTGCCAGCACAAGGTTGGTCGGTATAGAGACCCAGTACTTC.

The chain employs TRBV5-1 and TRBJ2-5; weak D call: TRBD2 (6 bases). V was pared by 4 bases and J by 3 bases, with 13 bases between. The germline gives CDR1 SGHRS, CDR2 YFSETQ. CDR3 size: 14 residues. Written as DNA, the CDR3 is TGCGCCAGCAGCCTGGGACGGGAGAAAGAGACCCAGTACTTC. This gives the protein CASSLGREKETQYF.

The chain carries TRBV25-1 and TRBJ2-3; no firm D call. Germline V gives CDR1 MGHDK, CDR2 SYGVNS. This CDR3 comprises 11 residues. Trimming left V 4 bases short and J 8 bases short, with 7 bases between. CDR3 sequence (DNA): TGTGCCAGCAGTGGGAAGACTACGCAGTATTTT. This translates into CASSGKTTQYF. Using reference TRBV25-1 and TRBJ2-3 for the parts outside the CDR3, the full variable domain is EADIYQTPRYLVIGTGKKITLECSQTMGHDKMYWYQQDPGMELHLIHYSYGVNSTEKGDLSSESTVSRIRTEHFPLTLESARPSHTSQYLCASSGKTTQYFGPGTRLTVL.